The 15 T cell receptor beta chains in this list originate from one sample, sequenced in a study of chemoradiotherapy in HPV16-positive cancers. Sequenced by immunoSEQ multiplex PCR; TCRdb stores in-frame clones only, minus some. This sample yields approximately 50,000 clones, of which about nine tenths are seen a single time; roughly 3.5% belongs to the top ten. The sequencing used blood, collected from a patient who underwent chemoradiotherapy. Receptors were obtained from a human donor with HPV-associated anogenital cancer.

This clone was seen only a few times. The V call is TRBV5-4, the J call TRBJ2-1, with 7 bases matching TRBD2. The CDR3 runs 16 residues. V shed 4 bases and J 5 bases; nucleotides not matched to a gene: 12. Per germline, CDR1 SGHNT and CDR2 YYREEE (reference sequence). For the CDR3, the DNA is TGTGCCAGCAGCCTATACCGGGACTACGCCAACAATGAGCAGTTCTTC. Translating gives CASSLYRDYANNEQFF.

V gene TRBV7-2 combines with J gene TRBJ2-2, with no clear D. CDR1 is SGHTA, CDR2 FQGNSA, per germline. Trimming took off 1 base at V and 0 bases at J, with 12 bases between the two ends. CDR3 length: 17 amino acids. CDR3 region: CASSLDLRTANTGELFF. CDR3 coding DNA: TGTGCCAGCAGCTTAGACCTGCGTACCGCGAACACCGGGGAGCTGTTTTTT.

This clone was detected once. V usage is TRBV15 and J usage is TRBJ1-1; D gene ambiguous. The CDR3 extends over 13 amino acids. The V end lost 4 bases, the J end lost 5 bases, and 11 bases lay between the germline ends. Germline V lookup: CDR1 LNHNV, CDR2 YYDKDF (reference sequence). The CDR3: CATSTGWRTEAFF. In DNA, the CDR3 is TGTGCCACCAGCACTGGGTGGCGGACTGAAGCTTTCTTT. Full variable domain (outside the CDR3, taken from reference TRBV15 and TRBJ1-1): DAMVIQNPRYQVTQFGKPVTLSCSQTLNHNVMYWYQQKSSQAPKLLFHYYDKDFNNEADTPDNFQSRRPNTSFCFLDIRSPGLGDTAMYLCATSTGWRTEAFFGQGTRLTVV.

This clone appeared once. CDR3 region: CASSEIIDASNSPLHF. CDR3 nucleotides: TGTGCCAGCAGTGAAATAATCGACGCCTCTAATTCACCCCTCCACTTT. The V gene is TRBV25-1, the J gene TRBJ1-6; no clear D. Looked up from germline, CDR1 is MGHDK and CDR2 is SYGVNS. CDR3 length equals 16 residues. The V end lost 2 bases, the J end lost 6 bases, and 14 bases lay between the germline ends.

V usage is TRBV30 and J usage is TRBJ2-5; no reliable D call. V lost 1 base, J lost 11 bases, and 11 bases lay in between. The CDR3 loop spans 11 amino acids. Germline V gene lookup returns CDR1 GTSNPN and CDR2 SVGIG (reference sequence). Written as DNA, the CDR3 is TGTGCCTGGAGTGCCCCCCCCTCACAGTACTTC. Its translation is CAWSAPPSQYF.

This clone appeared a single time. V gene TRBV5-4 combines with J gene TRBJ2-2; 10 nucleotides align to TRBD1. J lost 1 base, V lost 4 bases, and 4 bases had no gene match. Germline V gives CDR1 SGHNT, CDR2 YYREEE (reference sequence). The CDR3 covers 16 residues. The CDR3 DNA is TGTGCCAGCAGCCCGGGACAGGGGATGAACACCGGGGAGCTGTTTTTT. Translated: CASSPGQGMNTGELFF.

V gene TRBV11-3 combines with J gene TRBJ2-1; TRBD2 is a possible D gene (6 bases). This CDR3 region has 13 residues. V was trimmed by 5 bases and J by 8 bases, leaving 13 bases between them. Germline V lookup: CDR1 SGHNT, CDR2 YENEEA. The CDR3 DNA reads as TGTGCCAGCAGCCTCACTAGCTTCCATGAGCAGTTCTTC. As protein: CASSLTSFHEQFF.

This rearrangement joins TRBV7-8 to TRBJ1-4, with D possibly being TRBD1 (6 bases). Trimming pared 1 base from V and 11 bases from J, leaving 20 bases between. This CDR3 region has 16 residues. CDR1 SGHVS and CDR2 FQNEAQ come from the germline V gene. Here the CDR3 reads CASSLVGASLGGKLFF. CDR3 bases: TGTGCCAGCAGCTTAGTCGGAGCTTCCTTAGGGGGGAAACTGTTTTTT.

The chain has TRBV19 and TRBJ1-2; 7 bases map to TRBD1. The germline V gene has CDR1 LNHDA and CDR2 SQIVND (reference sequence). This CDR3 has 14 amino acids. The V gene end was trimmed by 5 bases and the J gene end by 2 bases; junction bases not matched to a gene: 5. CDR3 residues: CASSGQAFNYGYTF. The CDR3 nucleotides are TGTGCCAGTAGTGGACAGGCGTTCAACTATGGCTACACCTTC.

The rearrangement uses TRBV15 and TRBJ2-1; no clear D gene. Per germline, CDR1 LNHNV and CDR2 YYDKDF (reference sequence). V was clipped by 1 base and J by 4 bases, with 11 bases between them. The CDR3 contains 15 residues. The CDR3 region is CATSRGAETYNEQFF. CDR3 DNA: TGTGCCACCAGCAGAGGGGCGGAGACTTACAATGAGCAGTTCTTC.

The DNA for the CDR3 is TGTGCCAGCAGCCTTACAGGGGGCGCTTTAACCGGGGAGCTGTTTTTT. Protein sequence: CASSLTGGALTGELFF. The chain has TRBV9 and TRBJ2-2; 9 bases align to TRBD1. V shed 4 bases and J 5 bases; nucleotides not matched to a gene: 9. The germline V gene has CDR1 SGDLS and CDR2 YYNGEE. The length of the CDR3 is 16 residues.

The CDR3, as DNA: TGCAGCGTTGGAAAGGGACTAGCTCTGACAGATACGCAGTATTTT. This translates into CSVGKGLALTDTQYF. The gene calls are TRBV29-1 and TRBJ2-3, with TRBD2 matching 9 bases. With 4 bases clipped from V and 3 bases from J, the junction kept 8 bases outside the gene matches. There are 15 residues in the CDR3. CDR1 is SQVTM and CDR2 is ANQGSEA in the germline V gene.

A single count supports this clone. The chain links TRBV19 to TRBJ2-7, with 9 bases fitting TRBD1. Germline-derived CDR1 and CDR2 are LNHDA and SQIVND (reference sequence). The V gene end was trimmed by 3 bases and the J gene end by 3 bases; junction bases not matched to a gene: 6. The CDR3 covers 15 residues. The CDR3 coding sequence is TGTGCCAGTAGTATTCGGACAGGGGCCCTCTACGAGCAGTACTTC. Encoded protein: CASSIRTGALYEQYF.

This clone is a singleton in its sample. J is TRBJ2-4 and V is TRBV15; D call uncertain. CDR1 and CDR2 from the germline V gene are LNHNV and YYDKDF (reference sequence). The CDR3 sequence is 18 residues long. V was shortened by 0 bases and J by 5 bases, with 20 bases between the two germline ends. CDR3 nucleotide sequence: TGTGCCACCAGCAGAGATAATGTTAGAAGCCCGCAGGAAAACATTCAGTACTTC. It encodes CATSRDNVRSPQENIQYF.

The chain recombines TRBV30 with TRBJ2-5, with TRBD2 matching 10 bases. The CDR3 has 15 residues. V trimming: 3 bases; J trimming: 5 bases; junction bases outside the gene matches: 9. Germline V lookup: CDR1 GTSNPN, CDR2 SVGIG (reference sequence). The CDR3 nucleotides are TGTGCCTGGAGGGGGCCTACTAGCGGGGTCGAGACCCAGTACTTC. It codes for CAWRGPTSGVETQYF.